Listed below are T cell receptor beta chains from one sample, sequenced in a study of blood T cell repertoires in COVID-19. Here immunoSEQ multiplex PCR was the method, and the copy in TCRdb shows in-frame clones only, minus some. Seen here are more than 450,000 clones, roughly 87% observed once, and the top ten hold around 0.7%. Sequencing was carried out using PBMCs or T cells enriched from blood (not recorded which). These receptors were taken from a woman aged 18-29 years who had recovered from COVID-19. Both conserved end residues are part of each CDR3. A D gene is named only where the DNA matches it firmly. Where a row states a size, it is once, few, many or the class of an expanded clone; other rows omit it.

d_gene	v_gene	j_gene	abundance	CDR3aa	CDR3nt
TRBD2	TRBV19	TRBJ2-2	NA	CASSWAREGGELFF	TGTGCCAGTAGTTGGGCCAGGGAGGGTGGGGAGCTGTTTTTT
TRBD1	TRBV5-1	TRBJ1-5	NA	CASSSQGGEQPQHF	TGCGCCAGCAGCTCTCAGGGGGGAGAACAGCCCCAGCATTTT
TRBD2	TRBV6-4	TRBJ2-5	NA	CASSDSKGASGGSETQYF	TGTGCCAGCAGTGACTCGAAAGGGGCTAGCGGGGGGTCAGAGACCCAGTACTTC
NA	TRBV4-1	TRBJ1-3	NA	CASSQVNSGNTIYF	TGCGCCAGCAGCCAAGTCAACTCTGGAAACACCATATATTTT
NA	TRBV2	TRBJ1-2	NA	CASSGGQFGYTF	TGTGCCAGCAGTGGAGGACAGTTCGGCTACACCTTC
TRBD2	TRBV4-1	TRBJ2-5	NA	CASSQNSGGAQETQYF	TGCGCCAGCAGCCAAAATAGCGGGGGGGCTCAAGAGACCCAGTACTTC
NA	TRBV5-1	TRBJ1-5	NA	CASSPGNSNSNQPQHF	TGCGCCAGCAGCCCAGGGAACTCCAATAGCAATCAGCCCCAGCATTTT
NA	TRBV4-1	TRBJ1-2	once	CASSQAYRDKNGYTF	TGCGCCAGCAGCCAAGCCTACCGGGACAAAAATGGCTACACCTTC
NA	TRBV30	TRBJ2-4	once	CAWTGNAINIQYF	TGTGCCTGGACAGGAAACGCTATAAACATTCAGTACTTC
NA	TRBV10-2	TRBJ1-6	NA	CASSVRTDNSPLHF	TGCGCCAGCAGTGTCCGGACAGATAATTCACCCCTCCACTTT
TRBD1	TRBV7-8	TRBJ1-1	NA	CASTEGTGGVHTEAFF	TGTGCCAGCACCGAAGGTACAGGGGGCGTTCATACTGAAGCTTTCTTT
TRBD1	TRBV3-1/TRBV3-2	TRBJ1-1	once	CASSGTGMDTEAFF	TGTGCCAGCAGCGGGACAGGGATGGACACTGAAGCTTTCTTT
NA	TRBV7-9	TRBJ1-6	NA	CASTGQGISPLHF	TGTGCCAGCACCGGGCAGGGGATCTCACCCCTCCACTTT
NA	TRBV24-1	TRBJ1-2	NA	CATSDARGSTEGYTF	TGTGCCACCAGTGATGCCCGCGGATCCACGGAAGGCTACACCTTC
NA	TRBV18	TRBJ1-5	NA	CASSPPEQPNQPQHF	TGTGCCAGCTCACCACCAGAACAGCCAAATCAGCCCCAGCATTTT
NA	TRBV6-6	TRBJ1-2	NA	CASSSRRTDVYGYTF	TGTGCCAGCAGTTCACGGAGGACCGACGTTTATGGCTACACCTTC
TRBD1	TRBV4-1	TRBJ1-2	NA	CASSLGTGPYGYTF	TGCGCCAGCAGCCTTGGGACAGGACCCTATGGCTACACCTTC
TRBD1	TRBV27	TRBJ2-5	NA	CASSKFGTGGQETQYF	TGTGCCAGCAGTAAATTCGGGACAGGGGGCCAGGAGACCCAGTACTTC
NA	TRBV6-1	TRBJ2-7	once	CASSDSTGYF	TGTGCCAGCAGTGATTCGACAGGCTACTTC
TRBD1	TRBV19	TRBJ1-1	NA	CASSITGGADTEAFF	TGTGCCAGTAGTATCACAGGGGGCGCTGACACTGAAGCTTTCTTT
NA	TRBV10-3	TRBJ1-1	NA	CAIRSGTAENTEAFF	TGTGCCATCAGGAGCGGGACTGCCGAGAACACTGAAGCTTTCTTT
NA	TRBV27	TRBJ1-4	NA	CASSYDTVGEKLFF	TGTGCCAGCAGTTACGACACGGTCGGAGAAAAACTGTTTTTT
NA	TRBV3-1/TRBV3-2	TRBJ2-1	NA	CASSHSRGSYNEQFF	TGTGCCAGCAGCCACAGTAGGGGGTCCTACAATGAGCAGTTCTTC
TRBD1	TRBV5-1	TRBJ1-5	NA	CASSLEGTGLQPQHF	TGCGCCAGCAGCTTGGAGGGGACAGGGTTACAGCCCCAGCATTTT
NA	TRBV3-1/TRBV3-2	TRBJ1-3	NA	CASSQDQGLNTIYF	TGTGCCAGCAGCCAAGATCAGGGGTTGAACACCATATATTTT